This record covers a single TCR beta chain. Antigen: not known. The data stem from a study of OX40 agonist ivuxolimab in advanced cancers. Study-wide results and limits: Nonresponders included some who also had low normalized T-cell clonal expansion.

This CDR3 spans 13 amino acids. Germline-derived CDR1 and CDR2 are SGHKS and YYEKEE (reference sequence). V was trimmed by 4 bases and J by 4 bases, leaving 12 bases between them. The table came from immunoSEQ multiplex PCR; TCRdb's copy has only in-frame clones and leaves some out. The sample holds approximately 79,000 clones, approximately 85% seen once. The chain carries TRBV5-5 and TRBJ2-7; D call uncertain. The receptor comes from an adult with an advanced solid tumor such as melanoma, head and neck, liver or kidney cancer. Sample: CD4+ or CD8+ T cells sorted from blood, taken in a trial of the OX40 agonist ivuxolimab. This CDR3 is CASSPAGGYEQYF. The DNA of the CDR3 is TGTGCCAGCAGCCCGGCCGGCGGTTACGAGCAGTACTTC.